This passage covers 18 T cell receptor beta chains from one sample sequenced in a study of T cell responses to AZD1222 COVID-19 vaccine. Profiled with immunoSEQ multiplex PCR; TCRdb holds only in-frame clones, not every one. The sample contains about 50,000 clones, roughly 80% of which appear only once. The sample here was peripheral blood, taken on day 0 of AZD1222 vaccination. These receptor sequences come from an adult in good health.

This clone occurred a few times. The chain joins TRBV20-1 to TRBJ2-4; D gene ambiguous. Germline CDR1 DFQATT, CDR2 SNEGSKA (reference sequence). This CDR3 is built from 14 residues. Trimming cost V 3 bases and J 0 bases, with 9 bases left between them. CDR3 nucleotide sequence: TGCAGTGCTAGTACCGGGTCAGCCAAAAACATTCAGTACTTC. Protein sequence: CSASTGSAKNIQYF.

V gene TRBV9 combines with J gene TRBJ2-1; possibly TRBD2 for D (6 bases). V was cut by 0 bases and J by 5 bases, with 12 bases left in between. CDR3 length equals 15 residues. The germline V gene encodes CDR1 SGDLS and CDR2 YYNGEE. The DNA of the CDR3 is TGTGCCAGCAGCGTAGCTGGAGGGAACCACAATGAGCAGTTCTTC. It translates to CASSVAGGNHNEQFF.

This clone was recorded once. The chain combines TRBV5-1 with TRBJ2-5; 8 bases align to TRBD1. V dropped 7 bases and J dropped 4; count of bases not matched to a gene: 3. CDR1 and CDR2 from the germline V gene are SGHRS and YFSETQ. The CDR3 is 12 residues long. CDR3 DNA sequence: TGCGCCAGCCGGACAGGGCCAGAGACCCAGTACTTC. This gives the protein CASRTGPETQYF.

The CDR3 DNA follows: TGTGCCTGGGGGACAGGGTATCAGCCCCAGCATTTT. It yields the protein CAWGTGYQPQHF. The J gene is TRBJ1-5, the V gene TRBV28; 9 nucleotides match TRBD1. CDR3 length: 12 amino acids. J lost 5 bases, V lost 11 bases, and 4 bases had no gene match. Germline V gives CDR1 MDHEN, CDR2 SYDVKM.

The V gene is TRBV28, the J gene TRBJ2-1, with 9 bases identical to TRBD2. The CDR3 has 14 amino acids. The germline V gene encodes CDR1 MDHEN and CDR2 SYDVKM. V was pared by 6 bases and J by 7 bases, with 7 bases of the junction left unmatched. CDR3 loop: CASSLDLAGNEQFF. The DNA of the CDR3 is TGTGCCAGCAGCCTCGACCTAGCGGGAAATGAGCAGTTCTTC.

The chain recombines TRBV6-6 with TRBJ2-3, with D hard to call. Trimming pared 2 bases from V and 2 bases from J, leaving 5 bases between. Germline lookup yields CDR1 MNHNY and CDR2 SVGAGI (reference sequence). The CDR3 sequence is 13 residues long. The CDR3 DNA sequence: TGTGCCAGCAGTTACCTGAACACAGATACGCAGTATTTT. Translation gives CASSYLNTDTQYF.

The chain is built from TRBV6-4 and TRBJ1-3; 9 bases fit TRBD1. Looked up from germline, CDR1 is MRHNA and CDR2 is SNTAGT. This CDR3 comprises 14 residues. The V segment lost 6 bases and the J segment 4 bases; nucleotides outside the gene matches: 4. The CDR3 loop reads CASRQGAGGNTIYF. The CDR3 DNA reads TGTGCCAGCAGACAGGGGGCTGGAGGAAACACCATATATTTT.

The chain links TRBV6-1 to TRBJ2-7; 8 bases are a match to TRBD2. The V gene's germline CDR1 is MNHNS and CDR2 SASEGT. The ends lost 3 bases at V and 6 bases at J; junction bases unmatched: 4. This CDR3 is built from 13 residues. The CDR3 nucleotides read TGTGCCAGCAGTGAGGAGCGGGGGAGCGAGCAGTACGTC. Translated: CASSEERGSEQYV.

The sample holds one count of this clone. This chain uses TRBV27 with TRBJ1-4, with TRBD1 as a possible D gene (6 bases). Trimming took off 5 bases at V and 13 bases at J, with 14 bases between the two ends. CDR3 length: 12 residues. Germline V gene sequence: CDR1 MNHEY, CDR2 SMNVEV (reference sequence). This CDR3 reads CASSQLQGTLFF. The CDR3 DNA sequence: TGTGCCAGCAGTCAATTACAGGGTACACTGTTTTTT. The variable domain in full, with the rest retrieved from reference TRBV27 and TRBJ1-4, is EAQVTQNPRYLITVTGKKLTVTCSQNMNHEYMSWYRQDPGLGLRQIYYSMNVEVTDKGDVPEGYKVSRKEKRNFPLILESPSPNQTSLYFCASSQLQGTLFFGSGTQLSVL.

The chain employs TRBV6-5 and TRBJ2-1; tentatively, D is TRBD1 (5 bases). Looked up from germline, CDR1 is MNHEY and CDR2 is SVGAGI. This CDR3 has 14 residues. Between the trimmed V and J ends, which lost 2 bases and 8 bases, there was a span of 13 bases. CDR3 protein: CASSYRGPSYEQFF. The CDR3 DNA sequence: TGTGCCAGCAGTTACAGGGGCCCCTCATATGAGCAGTTCTTC.

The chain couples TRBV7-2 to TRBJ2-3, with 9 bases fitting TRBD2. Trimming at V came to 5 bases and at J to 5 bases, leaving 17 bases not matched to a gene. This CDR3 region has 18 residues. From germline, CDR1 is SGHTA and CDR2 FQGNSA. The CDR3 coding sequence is TGTGCCAGCAGCCTGTACTCTACAGCGGGGGGTTTCGGAGATACGCAGTATTTT. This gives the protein CASSLYSTAGGFGDTQYF.

CDR3 in amino acids: CASSPDRVLGYGYTF. In DNA, the CDR3 is TGTGCCAGCAGTCCCGACAGGGTTCTTGGCTATGGCTACACCTTC. The gene calls are TRBV27 and TRBJ1-2; 7 bases agree with TRBD1. Germline V gene sequence: CDR1 MNHEY, CDR2 SMNVEV (reference sequence). This CDR3 has 15 amino acids. Losses at the gene ends were 5 bases for V and 4 bases for J; bases not matched to a gene: 10.

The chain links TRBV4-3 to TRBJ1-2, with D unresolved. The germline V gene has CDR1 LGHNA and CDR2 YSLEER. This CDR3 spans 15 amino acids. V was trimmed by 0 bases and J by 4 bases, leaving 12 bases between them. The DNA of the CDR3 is TGCGCCAGCAGCCAAGAACCAACGGGAAGCTATGGCTACACCTTC. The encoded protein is CASSQEPTGSYGYTF.

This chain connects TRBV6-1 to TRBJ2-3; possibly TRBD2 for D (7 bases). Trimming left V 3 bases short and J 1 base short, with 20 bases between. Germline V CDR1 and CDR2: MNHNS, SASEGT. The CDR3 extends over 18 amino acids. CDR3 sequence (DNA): TGTGCCAGCAGTGATAGTATTGGACTAGGGGGGGGCACAGATACGCAGTATTTT. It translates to CASSDSIGLGGGTDTQYF.

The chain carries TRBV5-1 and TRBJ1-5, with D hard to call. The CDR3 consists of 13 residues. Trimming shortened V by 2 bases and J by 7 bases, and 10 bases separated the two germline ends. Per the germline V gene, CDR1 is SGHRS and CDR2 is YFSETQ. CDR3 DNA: TGCGCCAGCAGCTTTAAGGGAGACCAGCCCCAGCATTTT. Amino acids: CASSFKGDQPQHF. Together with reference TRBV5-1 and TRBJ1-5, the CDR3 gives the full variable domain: KAGVTQTPRYLIKTRGQQVTLSCSPISGHRSVSWYQQTPGQGLQFLFEYFSETQRNKGNFPGRFSGRQFSNSRSEMNVSTLELGDSALYLCASSFKGDQPQHFGDGTRLSIL.

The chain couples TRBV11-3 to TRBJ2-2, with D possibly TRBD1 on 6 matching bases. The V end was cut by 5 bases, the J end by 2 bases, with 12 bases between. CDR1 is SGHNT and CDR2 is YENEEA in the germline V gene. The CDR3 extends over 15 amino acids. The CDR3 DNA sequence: TGTGCCAGCAGCACAGGGACCGACAACACCGGGGAGCTGTTTTTT. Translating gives CASSTGTDNTGELFF.

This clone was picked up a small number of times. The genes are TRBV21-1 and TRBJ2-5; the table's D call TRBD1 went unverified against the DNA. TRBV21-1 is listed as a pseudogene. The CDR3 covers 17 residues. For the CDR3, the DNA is TGTGCCAGCAGCAAAGAGCGACAGGGGGCTCAGAAGGAGACCCAGTACTTC. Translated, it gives CASSKERQGAQKETQYF.

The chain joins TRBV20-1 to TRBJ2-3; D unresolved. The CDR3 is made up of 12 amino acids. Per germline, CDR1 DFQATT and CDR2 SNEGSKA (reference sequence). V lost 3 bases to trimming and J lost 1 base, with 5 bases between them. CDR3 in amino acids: CSASPRTDTQYF. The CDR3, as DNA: TGCAGTGCTAGTCCCCGCACAGATACGCAGTATTTT.